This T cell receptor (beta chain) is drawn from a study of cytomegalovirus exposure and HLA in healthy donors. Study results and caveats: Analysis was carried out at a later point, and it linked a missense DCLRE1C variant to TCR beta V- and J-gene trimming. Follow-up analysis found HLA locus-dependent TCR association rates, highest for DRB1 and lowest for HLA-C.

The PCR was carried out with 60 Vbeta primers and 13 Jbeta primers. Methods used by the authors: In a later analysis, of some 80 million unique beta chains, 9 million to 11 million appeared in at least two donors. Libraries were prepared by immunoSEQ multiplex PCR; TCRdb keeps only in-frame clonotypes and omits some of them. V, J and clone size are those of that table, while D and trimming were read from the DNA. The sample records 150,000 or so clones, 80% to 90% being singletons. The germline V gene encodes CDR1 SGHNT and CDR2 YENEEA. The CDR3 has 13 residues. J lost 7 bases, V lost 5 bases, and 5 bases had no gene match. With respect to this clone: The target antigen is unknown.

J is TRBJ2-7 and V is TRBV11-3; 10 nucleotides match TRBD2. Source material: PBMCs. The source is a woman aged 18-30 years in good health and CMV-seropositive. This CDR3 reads CASSARTSGEQYF. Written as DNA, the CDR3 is TGTGCCAGCAGCGCGAGGACTAGCGGAGAGCAGTACTTC.